A single sample gave rise to the 16 T cell receptor beta chains below, sequenced in a study of CD8+CD57+ T cells in acquired aplastic anemia. CD8+CD57+ cell expansion had been shown by flow cytometry in patients chosen for sequencing. Template material for TCR beta VDJ and CDR3 profiling consisted of genomic DNA. TCRdb reprocessed the reads with MiXCR, giving one entry per CDR3 protein. The table lists 400,000 to 600,000 distinct CDR3 sequences, around 32% of them singletons. The sample comprised sorted CD4+, CD8+, or CD8+CD57+ T cells (not recorded which) from PBMCs. These receptors all stem from a human donor with aplastic anemia.

In this sample, this clonotype turned up many times. This sequence joins TRBV15 and TRBJ2-3; 7 bases align to TRBD2. The trim removed 3 bases at V and 0 bases at J, leaving 3 bases unmatched. Germline values: CDR1 LNHNV, CDR2 YYDKDF (reference sequence). The CDR3 consists of 15 residues. The CDR3 here is CATSSPSGSTDTQYF. The CDR3 coding sequence is TGTGCCACCAGCAGTCCTAGCGGTAGCACAGATACGCAGTATTTT.

This clonotype was observed a handful of times. V is TRBV6-5 and J is TRBJ1-2; D gene ambiguous. V gave up 4 bases and J gave up 0 bases, with 12 bases separating them. Germline V gene data show CDR1 as MNHEY and CDR2 as SVGAGI. This CDR3 has 15 residues. The CDR3 is CASSSPTLTNYGYTF. CDR3 in DNA: TGTGCCAGCAGTTCCCCGACACTTACTAACTATGGCTACACCTTC.

This clonotype was counted between two and nine times. This rearrangement joins TRBV27 to TRBJ1-6; TRBD1 matches at 10 bases. The CDR3 covers 17 residues. Germline-derived CDR1 and CDR2 are MNHEY and SMNVEV (reference sequence). The trim removed 5 bases at V and 7 bases at J, leaving 11 bases unmatched. CDR3 region: CASSPPPTGGGNSPLHF. The CDR3 region has the DNA TGTGCCAGCAGTCCCCCACCGACAGGGGGCGGGAATTCACCCCTCCACTTT.

This chain uses TRBV10-3 with TRBJ1-5; D not certain. The germline V gene has CDR1 ENHRY and CDR2 SYGVKD. The CDR3 extends over 17 amino acids. V was cut by 10 bases and J by 0 bases, with 22 bases left in between. The CDR3 sequence is CASSSRRAPDSNQPQHF. For the CDR3, the DNA is TGTGCCAGCAGCTCCCGGAGGGCACCCGATAGCAATCAGCCCCAGCATTTT.

J is TRBJ2-2 and V is TRBV11-1; 8 positions agree with TRBD2. Germline V gene data show CDR1 as SGHAT and CDR2 as FQDESV (reference sequence). V lost 5 bases, J lost 0 bases, and 14 bases stayed unmatched. This CDR3 has 19 residues. The CDR3, as DNA: TGTGCCAGCAGCGTCTCCGGGACTAGGGAGCGCCCGAACACCGGGGAGCTGTTTTTT. As protein: CASSVSGTRERPNTGELFF. Using reference TRBV11-1 and TRBJ2-2 for the parts outside the CDR3, the full variable domain is EAEVAQSPRYKITEKSQAVAFWCDPISGHATLYWYRQILGQGPELLVQFQDESVVDDSQLPKDRFSAERLKGVDSTLKIQPAELGDSAMYLCASSVSGTRERPNTGELFFGEGSRLTVL.

This clonotype was recorded at least ten times. V gene TRBV10-3 combines with J gene TRBJ1-6; a weak D match, TRBD1 (5 bases). The germline V and J ends were trimmed by 4 bases and 6 bases, with 10 bases remaining between them. CDR1 and CDR2 from the germline V gene are ENHRY and SYGVKD. This CDR3 contains 14 residues. CDR3 DNA sequence: TGTGCCATCAGTGGACAGAGTGCTAATTCACCCCTCCACTTT. Amino acid sequence: CAISGQSANSPLHF.

The rearrangement uses TRBV19 and TRBJ1-1, with D perhaps TRBD1 (5 bases). The CDR3 has 14 amino acids. Germline V CDR1 and CDR2: LNHDA, SQIVND (reference sequence). V lost 9 bases and J lost 0, with 14 bases in between. The CDR3 sequence is CASWGGDLNTEAFF. The DNA for the CDR3 is TGTGCCAGCTGGGGAGGGGATTTGAACACTGAAGCTTTCTTT. The variable domain in full, completed from reference TRBV19 and TRBJ1-1, reads DGGITQSPKYLFRKEGQNVTLSCEQNLNHDAMYWYRQDPGQGLRLIYYSQIVNDFQKGDIAEGYSVSREKKESFPLTVTSAQKNPTAFYLCASWGGDLNTEAFFGQGTRLTVV.

This clonotype has just a few counts. This rearrangement joins TRBV20-1 to TRBJ1-5; TRBD1 aligns across 11 bases. This CDR3 region has 15 residues. Unmatched junction bases numbered 8, after V lost 6 bases and J lost 4 bases. The germline V gene encodes CDR1 DFQATT and CDR2 SNEGSKA (reference sequence). CDR3 sequence (DNA): TGCAGTGCCCGGACAGGGGGCGCAAGTAATCAGCCCCAGCATTTT. The encoded protein is CSARTGGASNQPQHF.

The chain has TRBV2 and TRBJ1-2, with D tentatively TRBD1 (5 bases). V lost 5 bases and J 8 bases, leaving 12 bases between the germline ends. The V gene's germline CDR1 is SNHLY and CDR2 FYNNEI. The CDR3 totals 12 residues. The CDR3, as DNA: TGTGCCAGCAGTCCCGGGACGCACGGCTACACCTTC. It encodes CASSPGTHGYTF. The full variable domain, completed using reference TRBV2 and TRBJ1-2, is EPEVTQTPSHQVTQMGQEVILRCVPISNHLYFYWYRQILGQKVEFLVSFYNNEISEKSEIFDDQFSVERPDGSNFTLKIRSTKLEDSAMYFCASSPGTHGYTFGSGTRLTVV.

Of note for this clonotype: Given a much more abundant clone one base away, this may be a read error. The chain carries TRBV10-3 and TRBJ1-2, with D uncertain. Germline loops: CDR1 ENHRY, CDR2 SYGVKD. The CDR3 has 14 amino acids. V lost 5 bases, J lost 2 bases, and 12 bases lay in between. In DNA form, the CDR3 reads TGTGCCATCAGTCCCCAGAGGGAGAACTATGGCTACACCTTC. Its translation is CAISPQRENYGYTF.

The chain joins TRBV2 to TRBJ1-2, with 8 bases identical to TRBD1. CDR1 and CDR2 from the germline V gene are SNHLY and FYNNEI. With V trimmed by 6 bases and J by 7 bases, 4 bases remained unmatched. This CDR3 is 12 amino acids long. The CDR3 loop is CASRGQGPGYTF. In nucleotides, the CDR3 is TGTGCCAGCAGAGGACAGGGCCCTGGCTACACCTTC.

The chain uses TRBV20-1 and TRBJ1-1; D gene unclear. V lost 5 bases and J 10 bases, leaving 14 bases between the germline ends. This CDR3 comprises 11 residues. Germline assignment: CDR1 DFQATT and CDR2 SNEGSKA (reference sequence). In nucleotides, the CDR3 is TGCAGTGCTGGTAGGGAGCAGAGAGCTTTCTTT. Translation: CSAGREQRAFF.

The V gene is TRBV3-1, the J gene TRBJ1-1, with D possibly being TRBD1 (6 bases). V was shortened by 0 bases and J by 8 bases, with 10 bases between the two germline ends. The CDR3 loop spans 13 amino acids. Germline CDR1 is LGHDT and CDR2 is YNNKEL (reference sequence). CDR3 amino acids: CASSQDPGHEAFF. CDR3 nucleotides: TGTGCCAGCAGCCAAGACCCGGGACACGAAGCTTTCTTT.

This clonotype was detected ten times or more. The rearrangement links TRBV20-1 to TRBJ1-5, with unresolved D. The CDR3 runs 14 residues. CDR1 DFQATT and CDR2 SNEGSKA come from the germline V gene (reference sequence). With 3 bases removed from V and 2 bases from J, the gap between germline ends came to 11 bases. The CDR3 loop is CSASRGDGNQPQHF. CDR3 sequence (DNA): TGCAGTGCTAGTCGGGGTGATGGCAATCAGCCCCAGCATTTT.

This chain uses TRBV2 with TRBJ2-7; unclear D gene. The length of the CDR3 is 13 residues. V was shortened by 5 bases and J by 3 bases, with 11 bases between the two germline ends. CDR1 is SNHLY and CDR2 is FYNNEI in the germline V gene. CDR3 loop: CASSFGQSYEQYF. For the CDR3, the DNA is TGTGCCAGCAGTTTTGGGCAGAGCTACGAGCAGTACTTC.

This clonotype has ten or more counts. The chain has TRBV20-1 and TRBJ1-5; maybe TRBD1 (5 bases). V shed 3 bases and J shed 5 bases, with 11 bases lying between them. Germline V gene data show CDR1 as DFQATT and CDR2 as SNEGSKA (reference sequence). The CDR3 runs to 13 residues. Written as DNA, the CDR3 is TGCAGTGCTAGTGGGACGGACTATCAGCCCCAGCATTTT. Translation gives CSASGTDYQPQHF.